These T cell receptor beta chains were read from a single sample in a study of blood T cell repertoires in COVID-19. Libraries were prepared by immunoSEQ multiplex PCR; TCRdb keeps only in-frame clonotypes and omits some of them. This table holds around 250,000 clones, 70% to 90% found once. The sequenced sample consisted of PBMCs or T cells enriched from blood (not recorded which). Source of these receptors: a woman aged 50 to 65 who had recovered from COVID-19. Both conserved end residues are part of each CDR3. Fields, in order: J gene, D gene, V gene, CDR3 length, clone size, CDR3 DNA, CDR3 protein. The D gene is left open where the match is weak. Expanded clones get a size class; other rows say once, few or many, or leave the size out.

j_gene: TRBJ1-1
d_gene: TRBD1
v_gene: TRBV5-4
len: 17
abundance: few
CDR3nt: TGTGCCAGCAGCCCGACAGGGGGCCAATACCAGAACACTGAAGCTTTCTTT
CDR3aa: CASSPTGGQYQNTEAFF

j_gene: TRBJ1-2
d_gene: TRBD1
v_gene: TRBV6-5
len: 13
abundance: once
CDR3nt: TGTGCCAGCATCGGGACAGCTACTGGTGGCTACACCTTC
CDR3aa: CASIGTATGGYTF

j_gene: TRBJ2-7
d_gene: TRBD2
v_gene: TRBV6-5
len: 15
abundance: NA
CDR3nt: TGTGCCAGCAGTTTTGCGGGACTAGCGGGAACCGAGCAGTACTTC
CDR3aa: CASSFAGLAGTEQYF

j_gene: TRBJ1-5
d_gene: NA
v_gene: TRBV19
len: 15
abundance: NA
CDR3nt: TGTGCCAGTAGTACCCAAGCGGGGGCGGGTCAGCCCCAGCATTTT
CDR3aa: CASSTQAGAGQPQHF

j_gene: TRBJ2-5
d_gene: TRBD2
v_gene: TRBV6-6
len: 15
abundance: NA
CDR3nt: TGTGCCAGCAGTGCGAGCGGGAGGGCCGCGGAGACCCAGTACTTC
CDR3aa: CASSASGRAAETQYF

j_gene: TRBJ1-5
d_gene: NA
v_gene: TRBV28
len: 15
abundance: NA
CDR3nt: TGTGCCAGCAGTTTAAGGGGGATGGGCAATCAGCCCCAGCATTTT
CDR3aa: CASSLRGMGNQPQHF

j_gene: TRBJ2-7
d_gene: TRBD2
v_gene: TRBV10-3
len: 18
abundance: NA
CDR3nt: TGTGCCACCCTGCCGAACGGGGGGGGGACTAGCGGGTTCTACGAGCAGTACTTC
CDR3aa: CATLPNGGGTSGFYEQYF

j_gene: TRBJ2-1
d_gene: TRBD2
v_gene: TRBV5-1
len: 15
abundance: NA
CDR3nt: TGCGCCAGCAGCTTGACTAGCGGGGGCTACAATGAGCAGTTCTTC
CDR3aa: CASSLTSGGYNEQFF

j_gene: TRBJ2-7
d_gene: TRBD1
v_gene: TRBV27
len: 15
abundance: NA
CDR3nt: TGTGCCAGCAGTGCCCCGGGACAGTTAGCCTACGAGCAGTACTTC
CDR3aa: CASSAPGQLAYEQYF

j_gene: TRBJ1-3
d_gene: NA
v_gene: TRBV28
len: 16
abundance: NA
CDR3nt: TGTGCCAGCAGTTTACTGACAGAGTTCTCTGGAAACACCATATATTTT
CDR3aa: CASSLLTEFSGNTIYF

j_gene: TRBJ2-1
d_gene: NA
v_gene: TRBV9
len: 15
abundance: few
CDR3nt: TGTGCCAGCAGCGTAGGTGACTTACGGCGTGATGAGCAGTTCTTC
CDR3aa: CASSVGDLRRDEQFF

j_gene: TRBJ1-4
d_gene: NA
v_gene: TRBV7-6
len: 15
abundance: NA
CDR3nt: TGTGCCAGCAGTTCGACAGATGCAACTAATGAAAAACTGTTTTTT
CDR3aa: CASSSTDATNEKLFF

j_gene: TRBJ1-5
d_gene: TRBD1
v_gene: TRBV24-1
len: 17
abundance: NA
CDR3nt: TGTGCCACCAGTGATTCTGCGGCAGGGGGAGACAATCAGCCCCAGCATTTT
CDR3aa: CATSDSAAGGDNQPQHF

j_gene: TRBJ2-2
d_gene: NA
v_gene: TRBV21-1
len: 15
abundance: NA
CDR3nt: TGTGCCAGCAGCAATTCGAGGAGGGCAACCGGGGAGCTGTTTTTT
CDR3aa: CASSNSRRATGELFF

j_gene: TRBJ1-3
d_gene: NA
v_gene: TRBV5-6
len: 16
abundance: NA
CDR3nt: TGTGCCAGCAGCTTGGGTAGCGGACGGTCTGGAAACACCATATATTTT
CDR3aa: CASSLGSGRSGNTIYF

j_gene: TRBJ1-6
d_gene: NA
v_gene: TRBV24-1
len: 20
abundance: NA
CDR3nt: TGTGCCACCAGTGATTACCCGGCCTTTCAGGGACTCTCCTATAATTCACCCCTCCACTTT
CDR3aa: CATSDYPAFQGLSYNSPLHF

j_gene: TRBJ2-2
d_gene: TRBD2
v_gene: TRBV4-2
len: 18
abundance: few
CDR3nt: TGTGCCAGCAGCCTCAAGCCCTCGGGACTAGTAGGTACCGGGGAGCTGTTTTTT
CDR3aa: CASSLKPSGLVGTGELFF

j_gene: TRBJ2-2
d_gene: NA
v_gene: TRBV28
len: 11
abundance: NA
CDR3nt: TGTGCCAGCAGTTATCTCGGGGAGCTGTTTTTT
CDR3aa: CASSYLGELFF

j_gene: TRBJ2-7
d_gene: NA
v_gene: TRBV2
len: 14
abundance: once
CDR3nt: TGTGCCAGCCTGCTAAGAGGGAGCTCCTACGAGCAGTACTTC
CDR3aa: CASLLRGSSYEQYF

j_gene: TRBJ2-5
d_gene: TRBD2
v_gene: TRBV29-1
len: 16
abundance: NA
CDR3nt: TGCAGCCTGCGGTCCGGGAGGGTTTGTTTCCAAGAGACCCAGTACTTC
CDR3aa: CSLRSGRVCFQETQYF

j_gene: TRBJ2-5
d_gene: NA
v_gene: TRBV28
len: 14
abundance: NA
CDR3nt: TGTGCCAGCAGTTATTCCAGGGGGGTCGAGACCCAGTACTTC
CDR3aa: CASSYSRGVETQYF

j_gene: TRBJ1-2
d_gene: TRBD1
v_gene: TRBV6-5
len: 15
abundance: NA
CDR3nt: TGTGCCAGCAGTTATGGGCAGGGGGGACACTATGGCTACACCTTC
CDR3aa: CASSYGQGGHYGYTF

j_gene: TRBJ2-6
d_gene: NA
v_gene: TRBV7-8
len: 14
abundance: NA
CDR3nt: TGTGCCAGCCTCCAGGCCTCTGGGGCCAACGTCCTGACTTTC
CDR3aa: CASLQASGANVLTF

j_gene: TRBJ1-5
d_gene: TRBD1
v_gene: TRBV7-9
len: 16
abundance: few
CDR3nt: TGTGCCAGCAGCTTGGAAGGGGGCAGTAGCAATCAGCCCCAGCATTTT
CDR3aa: CASSLEGGSSNQPQHF

j_gene: TRBJ1-1
d_gene: NA
v_gene: TRBV7-2
len: 13
abundance: NA
CDR3nt: TGTGCCAGCAGCCTTTGGGAGGGGACTGAAGCTTTCTTT
CDR3aa: CASSLWEGTEAFF

j_gene: TRBJ1-5
d_gene: NA
v_gene: TRBV29-1
len: 13
abundance: NA
CDR3nt: TGCAGCCCCTGGGCACGGTTCAATCAGCCCCAGCATTTT
CDR3aa: CSPWARFNQPQHF

j_gene: TRBJ2-7
d_gene: NA
v_gene: TRBV3-1/TRBV3-2
len: 15
abundance: NA
CDR3nt: TGTGCCAGCAGCCAATCGATCATGCGCGGCTACGAGCAGTACTTC
CDR3aa: CASSQSIMRGYEQYF

j_gene: TRBJ2-1
d_gene: NA
v_gene: TRBV18
len: 11
abundance: NA
CDR3nt: TGTGCCAGCTCGCGAGAGGGTATGGAGTTCTTC
CDR3aa: CASSREGMEFF

j_gene: TRBJ2-1
d_gene: NA
v_gene: TRBV13
len: 14
abundance: NA
CDR3nt: TGTGCCAGCAGCTTCTCGAGCTCCTACAATGAGCAGTTCTTC
CDR3aa: CASSFSSSYNEQFF

j_gene: TRBJ2-3
d_gene: NA
v_gene: TRBV20-1
len: 11
abundance: NA
CDR3nt: TGCAGTGCAGGTACTAGAGATACGCAGTATTTT
CDR3aa: CSAGTRDTQYF

j_gene: TRBJ2-1
d_gene: NA
v_gene: TRBV11-2
len: 15
abundance: NA
CDR3nt: TGTGCCAGCAGCTTAGATCCCAGCTCCTACAATGAGCAGTTCTTC
CDR3aa: CASSLDPSSYNEQFF

j_gene: TRBJ1-5
d_gene: NA
v_gene: TRBV11-2
len: 13
abundance: NA
CDR3nt: TGTGCCAGCAGTCAGACAGGTAATCAGCCCCAGCATTTT
CDR3aa: CASSQTGNQPQHF

j_gene: TRBJ2-3
d_gene: TRBD2
v_gene: TRBV30
len: 14
abundance: NA
CDR3nt: TGTGCCTGGACCAGCGGGAGGGCGGGAGATACGCAGTATTTT
CDR3aa: CAWTSGRAGDTQYF

j_gene: TRBJ2-5
d_gene: TRBD2
v_gene: TRBV7-9
len: 15
abundance: NA
CDR3nt: TGTGCCAGCAGCGCACTAGCGGGAGGGGGAGAGACCCAGTACTTC
CDR3aa: CASSALAGGGETQYF

j_gene: TRBJ2-7
d_gene: NA
v_gene: TRBV21-1
len: 16
abundance: NA
CDR3nt: TGTGCCAGCAGCAAGAACGGTAGCGGGTTCGCCTACGAGCAGTACTTC
CDR3aa: CASSKNGSGFAYEQYF

j_gene: TRBJ1-1
d_gene: NA
v_gene: TRBV28
len: 18
abundance: NA
CDR3nt: TGTGCCAGCAGCAGCTTCCACCTCAGGGGCCGATCGAACACTGAAGCTTTCTTT
CDR3aa: CASSSFHLRGRSNTEAFF

j_gene: TRBJ2-5
d_gene: NA
v_gene: TRBV5-5
len: 16
abundance: NA
CDR3nt: TGTGCCAGCAGCCCGGCGGCGACTAGATTGCAAGAGACCCAGTACTTC
CDR3aa: CASSPAATRLQETQYF

j_gene: TRBJ2-1
d_gene: NA
v_gene: TRBV5-1
len: 15
abundance: once
CDR3nt: TGCGCCAGCAGCCAGGAACTAGGATCGTTGAATGAGCAGTTCTTC
CDR3aa: CASSQELGSLNEQFF

j_gene: TRBJ2-4
d_gene: NA
v_gene: TRBV9
len: 15
abundance: NA
CDR3nt: TGTGCCAGCAGCATGGAAGCCACCGGGGGTGACATTCAGTACTTC
CDR3aa: CASSMEATGGDIQYF

j_gene: TRBJ2-1
d_gene: TRBD2
v_gene: TRBV5-1
len: 13
abundance: NA
CDR3nt: TGCGCCAGCAGCGAGGGACTAGCCAATGAGCAGTTCTTC
CDR3aa: CASSEGLANEQFF

j_gene: TRBJ2-1
d_gene: TRBD2
v_gene: TRBV29-1
len: 15
abundance: NA
CDR3nt: TGCAGCGTCGCAGTGATACGGGGGGGGACCAATGAGCAGTTCTTC
CDR3aa: CSVAVIRGGTNEQFF

j_gene: TRBJ2-5
d_gene: TRBD2
v_gene: TRBV28
len: 14
abundance: NA
CDR3nt: TGTGCCAGCAGTTTTGGACTAGCGGTAGAGACCCAGTACTTC
CDR3aa: CASSFGLAVETQYF

j_gene: TRBJ2-7
d_gene: NA
v_gene: TRBV10-1
len: 13
abundance: NA
CDR3nt: TGCGCCAGCAGCCTGACTCCGAACTACGAGCAGTACTTC
CDR3aa: CASSLTPNYEQYF

j_gene: TRBJ2-3
d_gene: TRBD2
v_gene: TRBV4-2
len: 17
abundance: NA
CDR3nt: TGTGCCAGCAGCCGAAACCCGGCACTAGCGGGAGCAGATACGCAGTATTTT
CDR3aa: CASSRNPALAGADTQYF

j_gene: TRBJ2-3
d_gene: TRBD1
v_gene: TRBV9
len: 16
abundance: NA
CDR3nt: TGTGCCAGCAGCACCGGGACAGGGGGCAGGACAGATACGCAGTATTTT
CDR3aa: CASSTGTGGRTDTQYF

j_gene: TRBJ2-1
d_gene: TRBD2
v_gene: TRBV7-9
len: 15
abundance: once
CDR3nt: TGTGCCAGCAGCCATCTAGCGGGTTTTTACAATGAGCAGTTCTTC
CDR3aa: CASSHLAGFYNEQFF

j_gene: TRBJ2-3
d_gene: NA
v_gene: TRBV9
len: 16
abundance: once
CDR3nt: TGTGCCAGCAGCGTAGTTTTCACAGGATCACGAGATACGCAGTATTTT
CDR3aa: CASSVVFTGSRDTQYF

j_gene: TRBJ2-1
d_gene: NA
v_gene: TRBV3-1/TRBV3-2
len: 16
abundance: NA
CDR3nt: TGTGCCAGCAGCCAATGGGGCCGCCGCTCCTACAATGAGCAGTTCTTC
CDR3aa: CASSQWGRRSYNEQFF

j_gene: TRBJ1-3
d_gene: NA
v_gene: TRBV2
len: 12
abundance: NA
CDR3nt: TGTGCCACCCAGGGGTCTGGAAACACCATATATTTT
CDR3aa: CATQGSGNTIYF

j_gene: TRBJ1-2
d_gene: NA
v_gene: TRBV3-1/TRBV3-2
len: 16
abundance: NA
CDR3nt: TGTGCCAGCAGCCAAGCCTTTCACACAGCTAACTATGGCTACACCTTC
CDR3aa: CASSQAFHTANYGYTF

j_gene: TRBJ1-2
d_gene: NA
v_gene: TRBV10-3
len: 17
abundance: NA
CDR3nt: TGTGCCATCAGTAACCTAGAGAGCCGGGAAGCGGCTTATGGCTACACCTTC
CDR3aa: CAISNLESREAAYGYTF

j_gene: TRBJ2-5
d_gene: TRBD2
v_gene: TRBV5-1
len: 16
abundance: few
CDR3nt: TGCGCCAGCAGCCCGAGACTAGCGGGAACCCTAGAGACCCAGTACTTC
CDR3aa: CASSPRLAGTLETQYF

j_gene: TRBJ2-7
d_gene: TRBD2
v_gene: TRBV9
len: 14
abundance: once
CDR3nt: TGTGCCAGCAGCGTAGAAGCGGGAGGGACCGAGCAGTACTTC
CDR3aa: CASSVEAGGTEQYF

j_gene: TRBJ2-3
d_gene: NA
v_gene: TRBV19
len: 15
abundance: NA
CDR3nt: TGTGCCAGTAGTGCCGTACCGGGACTCTGGGATACGCAGTATTTT
CDR3aa: CASSAVPGLWDTQYF

j_gene: TRBJ1-2
d_gene: NA
v_gene: TRBV28
len: 15
abundance: NA
CDR3nt: TGTGCCAGCAGCCTACAGGCAGGGATAAACTATGGCTACACCTTC
CDR3aa: CASSLQAGINYGYTF